This T cell receptor beta chain originates from a study of response to subunit inactivated influenza vaccine. Study results and caveats: The authors suggested that few new T cells are recruited per seasonal influenza vaccination.

This clonotype was recorded a few times. Antigen specificity is unknown. In TCRdb, the RT-PCR reads were re-called with MiXCR into one record per CDR3 protein. The top ten hold around 9.6% of the sample, which has 860,000 or so distinct CDR3 sequences, 21% seen once. The germline V gene encodes CDR1 LNHNV and CDR2 YYDKDF (reference sequence). This CDR3 has 13 residues. V gave up 1 base and J gave up 4 bases, with 4 bases separating them. This TCR was sampled from a man aged 50 or older who received an inactivated influenza vaccine. Source: PBMCs from blood, taken 4 to 6 days after vaccination. The chain links TRBV15 to TRBJ1-4, with D unresolved. The CDR3 is CATSRGNNEKLFF. The CDR3 nucleotides read TGTGCCACCAGCAGAGGGAATAATGAAAAACTGTTTTTT.